A selection of T cell receptor beta chains follows, all from one sample in a study of T cells in Graves' hyperthyroidism and ophthalmopathy. TCRdb processed the multiplex PCR reads anew with MiXCR; each CDR3 protein has one entry. The sample includes some 500,000 distinct CDR3 sequences, over 13% of them seen just once. The sample was blood. Source of these receptors: a woman under 30 with Graves' hyperthyroidism. Each CDR3 is given with its conserved first and last residue. Each record gives: clone size, J gene, D gene, CDR3 length, V gene, CDR3 protein, CDR3 DNA. D genes are given only for firm matches. Expanded clones get a size class; other rows say once, few or many, or leave the size out.

>.|TRBJ2-1|TRBD2|12|TRBV7-9
CASSGTSGNKFF
TGTGCCAGCAGCGGGACTAGCGGGAACAAGTTCTTC
>many|TRBJ1-1|TRBD1|13|TRBV29-1
CSGYRQGGTEAFF
TGCAGCGGGTATAGACAGGGGGGTACTGAAGCTTTCTTT
>.|TRBJ2-3|TRBD2|17|TRBV11-3
CASSSGLAGLPTDTQYF
TGTGCCAGCAGCTCGGGACTAGCGGGTTTACCCACAGATACGCAGTATTTT
>few|TRBJ1-1|TRBD1|14|TRBV19
CASSLYRGSTEAFF
TGTGCCAGTAGTCTCTACAGGGGAAGCACTGAAGCTTTCTTT
>.|TRBJ2-2|.|18|TRBV5-1
CTSSPPRRAVPKAGELFF
TGCACCAGCAGCCCCCCCCGCCGTGCGGTCCCAAAGGCCGGGGAGCTGTTTTTT
>.|TRBJ1-1|.|11|TRBV29-1
CSVSVNTEAFF
TGCAGCGTTTCGGTGAACACTGAAGCTTTCTTT
>few|TRBJ2-4|.|16|TRBV5-1
CASGLGQDLAKNIQYF
TGCGCCAGCGGCTTGGGGCAGGACCTAGCCAAAAACATTCAGTACTTC
>few|TRBJ1-3|.|15|TRBV9
CVSSDGLDSGNTIYF
TGTGTCAGCAGCGACGGCTTGGACTCTGGAAACACCATATATTTT
>many|TRBJ1-1|.|12|TRBV11-1
CASRGENAEAFF
TGTGCCAGCAGGGGGGAAAACGCTGAAGCTTTCTTT
>few|TRBJ2-1|TRBD1|15|TRBV10-3
CAISGRQGAYNEQFF
TGTGCCATCAGTGGACGACAGGGGGCTTACAATGAGCAGTTCTTC
>.|TRBJ2-3|TRBD2|17|TRBV14
CANSQVMSGRSTDTQYF
TGTGCCAACAGCCAAGTGATGTCCGGGAGGAGCACAGATACGCAGTATTTT
>many|TRBJ2-2|TRBD2|15|TRBV12-5
CASGSGRAYVGELFF
TGTGCTAGTGGTAGCGGGAGGGCGTACGTCGGGGAGCTGTTTTTT
>many|TRBJ1-6|.|13|TRBV9
CASSVIWAGSLHF
TGTGCCAGCAGCGTAATCTGGGCGGGATCCCTCCACTTT
>many|TRBJ2-7|TRBD2|17|TRBV6-5
CASSYSFTSGRTAEQYF
TGTGCCAGCAGTTACTCCTTTACTAGCGGGCGGACGGCCGAGCAGTACTTC
>many|TRBJ2-5|TRBD1|15|TRBV3-1
CASSPIRSQGATQYF
TGTGCCAGCAGCCCAATCCGGTCCCAGGGGGCGACCCAGTACTTC
>many|TRBJ1-5|TRBD1|14|TRBV7-2
CASSADRGNQPQHF
TGTGCCAGCAGCGCGGACAGGGGCAATCAGCCCCAGCATTTT
>.|TRBJ1-1|.|15|TRBV5-1
CASSTTSTENTEAFF
TGCGCCAGCAGCACCACCTCGACAGAGAACACTGAAGCTTTCTTT
>.|TRBJ1-1|.|16|TRBV20-1
CSARDRIGSLNTEAFF
TGCAGTGCTAGAGATAGGATCGGAAGCTTGAACACTGAAGCTTTCTTT
>many|TRBJ2-3|TRBD2|14|TRBV29-1
CSVEVGLAGRAQYF
TGCAGCGTTGAGGTCGGACTAGCGGGACGGGCGCAGTATTTT
>.|TRBJ2-2|TRBD1|16|TRBV11-1
CASSTPGTGSTGELFF
TGTGCCAGCAGCACGCCCGGGACAGGGAGTACCGGGGAGCTGTTTTTT
>many|TRBJ1-3|.|11|TRBV12-3/TRBV12-4
CASSLGGTIYF
TGTGCCAGCAGTTTAGGCGGCACCATATATTTT
>many|TRBJ2-5|.|12|TRBV20-1
CSAMRVGETQYF
TGCAGTGCTATGAGGGTAGGGGAGACCCAGTACTTC
>.|TRBJ2-3|.|14|TRBV7-2
CASSFFGPTDTQYF
TGTGCCAGCAGCTTTTTTGGGCCCACAGATACGCAGTATTTT
>.|TRBJ2-5|TRBD1|16|TRBV11-2
CASSLRDRVRGETQYF
TGTGCCAGCAGCTTGCGGGACAGGGTCCGGGGTGAGACCCAGTACTTC
>many|TRBJ1-2|TRBD1|13|TRBV12-3/TRBV12-4
CASTTDRAGGYTF
TGTGCCAGCACCACGGACAGGGCGGGGGGCTACACCTTC
>many|TRBJ2-3|.|14|TRBV11-3
CASSFDQRTDTQYF
TGTGCCAGCAGCTTCGACCAACGCACAGATACGCAGTATTTT
>many|TRBJ1-5|TRBD1|17|TRBV5-1
CASSLGPGQGGNQPQHF
TGCGCCAGCAGCTTGGGTCCGGGACAGGGAGGCAATCAGCCCCAGCATTTT